A selection of T cell receptor beta chains follows, all from one sample in a study of T cell responses to AZD1222 COVID-19 vaccine. The data were produced by immunoSEQ multiplex PCR, yet TCRdb's version contains in-frame clones alone and is incomplete. The data contain about 140,000 clones, about nine tenths of them seen just once; the ten biggest clones take up around 1.7%. Material: peripheral blood, obtained on day 0 of AZD1222 vaccination. The source of these receptors is an adult in good health. The CDR3 runs from the conserved cysteine through the conserved F or W. D genes are given only for firm matches. A row's size may be missing; if present it is once, few, many or a size class.

J | V | size | D | CDR3 | DNA
TRBJ2-2 | TRBV6-5 | NA | NA | CASSSRGNTGELFF | TGTGCCAGCAGTTCGAGGGGAAACACCGGGGAGCTGTTTTTT
TRBJ2-7 | TRBV4-2 | NA | NA | CASSQFGSLVYEQYF | TGTGCCAGCAGCCAATTCGGGAGCCTCGTATACGAGCAGTACTTC
TRBJ2-5 | TRBV2 | NA | NA | CASSRTPHPQETQYF | TGTGCCAGCAGCCGTACGCCGCATCCACAAGAGACCCAGTACTTC
TRBJ2-3 | TRBV5-1 | medium-sized | NA | CASSLGNDGGAQYF | TGCGCCAGCAGCTTGGGGAACGACGGAGGGGCGCAGTATTTT
TRBJ2-1 | TRBV24-1 | NA | TRBD2 | CATSDGVPGLAESSYNEQFF | TGTGCCACCAGTGACGGAGTGCCGGGACTAGCGGAGAGCTCCTACAATGAGCAGTTCTTC
TRBJ1-1 | TRBV29-1 | NA | NA | CSVVWRGRMNTEAFF | TGCAGCGTTGTGTGGCGGGGAAGAATGAACACTGAAGCTTTCTTT
TRBJ2-3 | TRBV27 | NA | NA | CASSFMVYTQYF | TGTGCCAGCAGTTTTATGGTGTATACGCAGTATTTT
TRBJ2-1 | TRBV11-1 | NA | NA | CASSRDGSLEYNEQFF | TGTGCCAGCAGTCGGGACGGGAGTTTGGAATACAATGAGCAGTTCTTC
TRBJ1-3 | TRBV18 | NA | TRBD1 | CASSLIRDRTGNTIYF | TGTGCCAGCTCACTGATCCGGGACAGAACTGGAAACACCATATATTTT
TRBJ2-7 | TRBV13 | NA | TRBD2 | CASSLGTSGSYEQYF | TGTGCCAGCAGCTTGGGGACTAGCGGGAGCTACGAGCAGTACTTC
TRBJ2-2 | TRBV29-1 | NA | NA | CSGLWGRTGELFF | TGCAGCGGACTCTGGGGTCGCACCGGGGAGCTGTTTTTT
TRBJ2-3 | TRBV9 | NA | TRBD2 | CASSTDGRIADTQYF | TGTGCCAGCAGCACCGACGGGAGGATAGCAGATACGCAGTATTTT
TRBJ1-2 | TRBV18 | once | NA | CASSTGTNNYGYTF | TGTGCCAGCTCTACCGGGACGAACAACTATGGCTACACCTTC
TRBJ2-7 | TRBV12-3/TRBV12-4 | NA | NA | CASSFRGVYEQYF | TGTGCCAGCAGTTTCCGGGGTGTCTACGAGCAGTACTTC
TRBJ1-6 | TRBV7-9 | NA | NA | CASSLDSNNSPLHF | TGTGCCAGCAGCTTGGACAGTAATAATTCACCCCTCCACTTT
TRBJ2-3 | TRBV5-5 | NA | NA | CASSLGRILTDTQYF | TGTGCCAGCAGCTTGGGACGGATCCTCACAGATACGCAGTATTTT
TRBJ2-7 | TRBV6-5 | NA | NA | CASSSGNVHEQYF | TGTGCCAGCAGTTCAGGGAATGTGCACGAGCAGTACTTC
TRBJ2-5 | TRBV13 | NA | TRBD2 | CASSSRGTSFFQETQYF | TGTGCCAGCAGCTCAAGAGGGACTAGCTTTTTCCAAGAGACCCAGTACTTC
TRBJ2-1 | TRBV4-2 | once | TRBD2 | CASSQDGTSGYNEQFF | TGTGCCAGCAGCCAAGATGGGACTAGCGGCTACAATGAGCAGTTCTTC
TRBJ1-5 | TRBV4-1 | NA | NA | CASSRGHSNQPQHF | TGCGCCAGCTCCAGGGGACATAGCAATCAGCCCCAGCATTTT
TRBJ2-1 | TRBV6-5 | NA | NA | CATSGLYNEQFF | TGTGCCACCTCGGGACTCTACAATGAGCAGTTCTTC
TRBJ2-5 | TRBV11-2 | NA | NA | CASSLGGRETQYF | TGTGCCAGCAGCTTGGGGGGCAGAGAGACCCAGTACTTC
TRBJ1-5 | TRBV7-8 | NA | NA | CASSLAMWRYNQPQHF | TGTGCCAGCAGCTTAGCGATGTGGAGATACAATCAGCCCCAGCATTTT
TRBJ1-2 | TRBV10-3 | NA | NA | CAISSGTGYGYTF | TGTGCCATCAGTTCCGGGACGGGCTATGGCTACACCTTC
TRBJ2-3 | TRBV12-3/TRBV12-4 | NA | NA | CASSLVHTDTQYF | TGTGCCAGCAGTTTGGTCCACACAGATACGCAGTATTTT
TRBJ1-6 | TRBV5-4 | NA | NA | CASSSDSLNSPLHF | TGTGCCAGCAGCTCGGACAGCCTTAATTCACCCCTCCACTTT
TRBJ1-5 | TRBV28 | once | NA | CASREGETLGNQPQHF | TGTGCCAGCAGGGAGGGGGAGACGTTGGGCAATCAGCCCCAGCATTTT
TRBJ2-5 | TRBV15 | NA | NA | CATSRLQETQYF | TGTGCCACCAGCAGACTACAAGAGACCCAGTACTTC
TRBJ2-7 | TRBV29-1 | NA | TRBD1 | CSVVDRVSYEQYF | TGCAGCGTTGTGGACAGGGTGTCCTACGAGCAGTACTTC